These 19 T cell receptor beta chains came from one sample sequenced in a study of Graves' ophthalmopathy and Graves' hyperthyroidism. For repertoire sequencing, the TCR beta CDR3 regions were amplified from RNA transcripts. First-round RT-PCR employed HTBI primers, with a second-round multiplex PCR after it. TCRdb processed the multiplex PCR reads anew with MiXCR; each CDR3 protein has one entry. The sample has around 400,000 distinct CDR3 sequences; around 20% are singletons. The sample consisted of peripheral blood. The receptors derive from a woman in her late teens or twenties with Graves' ophthalmopathy.

The table lists this clonotype with many counts. The chain employs TRBV20-1 and TRBJ1-1; a weak D match, TRBD1 (5 bases). CDR3 size: 14 residues. The ends were cut back, 8 bases at V and 0 bases at J, with 16 bases in the middle. Germline V CDR1 and CDR2: DFQATT, SNEGSKA (reference sequence). CDR3 DNA: TGCAGTCAGTCCAGAGCAGGGTTGAACACTGAAGCTTTCTTT. Translated: CSQSRAGLNTEAFF.

This clonotype has a count of ten or more. The V and J genes are TRBV19 and TRBJ1-5; D is perhaps TRBD1 (5 bases). Trimming took off 3 bases at V and 5 bases at J, with 8 bases between the two ends. Germline loops: CDR1 LNHDA, CDR2 SQIVND (reference sequence). The CDR3 runs to 13 residues. The CDR3 here is CASSIDRDQPQHF. In DNA form, the CDR3 reads TGTGCCAGTAGTATTGACAGAGATCAGCCCCAGCATTTT.

This clonotype was detected many times. The chain uses TRBV11-1 and TRBJ2-2; D is undetermined. This CDR3 has 16 amino acids. V was trimmed by 1 base and J by 2 bases, leaving 11 bases between them. The germline V gene has CDR1 SGHAT and CDR2 FQDESV (reference sequence). This CDR3 reads CASSLGQNFNTGELFF. The CDR3 region has the DNA TGTGCCAGCAGCTTAGGGCAGAATTTTAACACCGGGGAGCTGTTTTTT.

This clonotype has a handful of counts. The chain has TRBV6-1 and TRBJ1-5; tentative D call: TRBD1 (5 bases). V lost 1 base and J 2 bases, leaving 15 bases between the germline ends. The CDR3 length is 17 residues. Germline V gene sequence: CDR1 MNHNS, CDR2 SASEGT. CDR3 sequence: CASSEEKGRIGNQPQHF. The DNA of the CDR3 is TGTGCCAGCAGTGAAGAAAAGGGGAGGATAGGCAATCAGCCCCAGCATTTT.

The V and J genes are TRBV11-3 and TRBJ1-1; D uncertain. The germline gives CDR1 SGHNT, CDR2 YENEEA. The CDR3 has 15 residues. The germline V and J ends were trimmed by 0 bases and 1 base, with 9 bases remaining between them. The CDR3 nucleotides read TGTGCCAGCAGCTTAGACCGGGCGGCGAACACTGAAGCTTTCTTT. The encoded protein is CASSLDRAANTEAFF.

This clonotype was recorded at least ten times. The chain is built from TRBV11-2 and TRBJ2-5; either TRBD1 or TRBD2 may supply D (5 bases each). Germline CDR1 SGHAT, CDR2 FQNNGV. Trimming stripped 0 bases from V and 5 bases from J, with 10 bases between. The CDR3 loop spans 14 amino acids. Written as DNA, the CDR3 is TGTGCCAGCAGCTTAGAGCGCTGGGGGGAGACCCAGTACTTC. The encoded protein is CASSLERWGETQYF.

This clonotype was counted at least ten times. The chain joins TRBV20-1 to TRBJ2-2; D is possibly TRBD1 or TRBD2 (5 bases each). V was cut by 0 bases and J by 1 base, with 9 bases left in between. Germline CDR1 and CDR2: DFQATT and SNEGSKA (reference sequence). The CDR3 consists of 15 residues. CDR3 sequence: CSARDGAGNTGELFF. The DNA of the CDR3 is TGCAGTGCTAGAGACGGGGCGGGGAACACCGGGGAGCTGTTTTTT.

This clonotype occurred many times. The gene calls are TRBV20-1 and TRBJ2-7; the match to TRBD2 covers 8 bases. V shed 0 bases and J 5 bases; nucleotides not matched to a gene: 9. Germline V gene data show CDR1 as DFQATT and CDR2 as SNEGSKA (reference sequence). The CDR3 is 15 residues long. The CDR3 loop reads CSARDLAGGPHEQYF. The CDR3 nucleotides are TGCAGTGCTAGAGATCTCGCGGGGGGCCCCCACGAGCAGTACTTC.

This clonotype came up many times. The chain recombines TRBV7-9 with TRBJ1-2, with 7 bases aligning to TRBD1. CDR3 length equals 13 residues. J lost 8 bases, V lost 5 bases, and 8 bases had no gene match. CDR1 is SEHNR, CDR2 FQNEAQ, per germline (reference sequence). CDR3 sequence reads: CASSLDREGGYTF. The CDR3 region has the DNA TGTGCCAGCAGCCTCGACAGGGAAGGAGGCTACACCTTC.

At least ten counts were recorded for this clonotype. V gene TRBV19 combines with J gene TRBJ1-1; 9 bases agree with TRBD1. The CDR3 has 15 amino acids. The germline CDR1 and CDR2 sequences are LNHDA and SQIVND (reference sequence). The V segment lost 5 bases and the J segment 5 bases; nucleotides outside the gene matches: 9. CDR3 sequence reads: CASSFTGTGWTEAFF. The CDR3 nucleotides are TGTGCCAGTAGTTTCACCGGGACAGGGTGGACTGAAGCTTTCTTT.

This clonotype occurred once. The rearrangement uses TRBV6-2 or TRBV6-3 and TRBJ2-5, with TRBD2 identical over 10 bases. Unmatched junction bases numbered 3, after V lost 6 bases and J lost 5 bases. The CDR3 runs to 13 residues. CDR1 and CDR2 from the germline V gene are MNHEY and SVGEGT. The CDR3, as DNA: TGTGCCAGCAGGTCTAGCGGGAGTGAGACCCAGTACTTC. It encodes CASRSSGSETQYF.

The sample holds many counts of this clonotype. V and J are TRBV9 and TRBJ2-7; D is uncertain. CDR1 SGDLS and CDR2 YYNGEE come from the germline V gene. With 0 bases removed from V and 2 bases from J, the gap between germline ends came to 9 bases. The length of the CDR3 is 14 residues. Here the CDR3 reads CASSVGASPYEQYF. CDR3 nucleotide sequence: TGTGCCAGCAGCGTAGGGGCCAGTCCCTACGAGCAGTACTTC.

This clonotype has ten or more counts. The V and J genes are TRBV7-9 and TRBJ2-2, with D possibly matching TRBD1 (6 bases). The V gene lost 5 bases and the J gene lost 8 bases, with 12 bases spanning the gap. This CDR3 is 13 amino acids long. CDR1 is SEHNR and CDR2 is FQNEAQ in the germline V gene (reference sequence). The CDR3 sequence: CASSARTEGELFF. The CDR3 nucleotides are TGTGCCAGCAGCGCCCGGACAGAAGGGGAGCTGTTTTTT.

In this sample, this clonotype turned up many times. This chain links TRBV5-1 with TRBJ2-7; 10 nucleotides agree with TRBD2. The J segment lost 5 bases and the V segment lost 3 bases, leaving 5 bases of the junction unmatched. CDR3 size: 14 residues. Germline V gene sequence: CDR1 SGHRS, CDR2 YFSETQ. The CDR3 reads CASSYSSGRNEQYF. In DNA, the CDR3 is TGCGCCAGCAGCTACTCTAGCGGGAGAAACGAGCAGTACTTC.

This clonotype appeared many times. The chain has TRBV30 and TRBJ1-2, with 7 bases matching TRBD1. Trimming at V came to 4 bases and at J to 6 bases, leaving 8 bases not matched to a gene. Per germline, CDR1 GTSNPN and CDR2 SVGIG (reference sequence). This CDR3 is built from 13 residues. CDR3 in DNA: TGTGCCTGGACAGGGGGAGGAATTGATGGCTACACCTTC. This codes for CAWTGGGIDGYTF.

This clonotype was seen many times. This chain joins TRBV2 and TRBJ2-5, with 13 bases matching TRBD2. The CDR3 is made up of 16 amino acids. V dropped 3 bases and J dropped 6; count of bases not matched to a gene: 7. From germline, CDR1 is SNHLY and CDR2 FYNNEI. CDR3 sequence: CASSEGGTSGEKTQYF. The CDR3 DNA sequence: TGTGCCAGCAGTGAGGGGGGGACTAGCGGGGAGAAGACCCAGTACTTC. The whole variable domain, filled in from reference TRBV2 and TRBJ2-5, reads EPEVTQTPSHQVTQMGQEVILRCVPISNHLYFYWYRQILGQKVEFLVSFYNNEISEKSEIFDDQFSVERPDGSNFTLKIRSTKLEDSAMYFCASSEGGTSGEKTQYFGPGTRLLVL.

On this clonotype: A read error may explain this, as a much larger clone is one base away. V is TRBV7-9 and J is TRBJ1-5; D unclear. V lost 5 bases and J lost 2, with 10 bases in between. The CDR3 loop spans 14 amino acids. Looked up from germline, CDR1 is SEHNR and CDR2 is FQNEAQ (reference sequence). The CDR3, as DNA: TGTGCCAGCAGCCCCGGGGTGGGCAATCAGCCCCAGCATTTT. Translation gives CASSPGVGNQPQHF.

The rearrangement links TRBV12-5 to TRBJ1-1, with 7 bases lining up with TRBD1. The CDR3 sequence is 13 residues long. V lost 1 base, J lost 7 bases, and 3 bases stayed unmatched. Germline CDR1 reads LGHNT; CDR2 reads FRNRAP. The chain's CDR3 is CASGLDRGLEAFF. CDR3 nucleotides: TGTGCTAGTGGTTTGGACAGGGGTCTTGAAGCTTTCTTT. The full variable domain, completed using reference TRBV12-5 and TRBJ1-1, is DARVTQTPRHKVTEMGQEVTMRCQPILGHNTVFWYRQTMMQGLELLAYFRNRAPLDDSGMPKDRFSAEMPDATLATLKIQPSEPRDSAVYFCASGLDRGLEAFFGQGTRLTVV.

At least ten counts were recorded for this clonotype. This chain connects TRBV29-1 to TRBJ2-7; 8 bases are a match to TRBD1. The CDR3 covers 13 residues. The germline V gene encodes CDR1 SQVTM and CDR2 ANQGSEA. V trimming: 1 base; J trimming: 4 bases; junction bases outside the gene matches: 3. DNA for the CDR3: TGCAGCGTTGAAGCTACAGGGGGATACGAGCAGTACTTC. It encodes CSVEATGGYEQYF.